These 26 T cell receptor beta chains were all obtained from the same sample, sequenced in a study of early T cells in non-severe SARS-CoV-2 infection. One entry per CDR3 protein, called by TCRdb with MiXCR from the 5' RACE reads. There are 20,000 to 30,000 distinct CDR3 sequences in the sample; 4% to 5.5% occur only once, and 4% to 5% lies in the top ten. Sequenced input: whole blood. These receptor sequences come from an adult who was a healthcare worker with PCR-confirmed SARS-CoV-2 infection or an uninfected control (not recorded which).

This clonotype was seen at least ten times. The chain combines TRBV7-6 with TRBJ2-3; D is perhaps TRBD2 (5 bases). With 6 bases removed from V and 3 bases from J, the gap between germline ends came to 13 bases. This CDR3 comprises 14 residues. Germline V lookup: CDR1 SGHVS, CDR2 FNYEAQ. The DNA of the CDR3 is TGTGCCAGCAGGAAAGAGGGAGCGACAGATACGCAGTATTTT. Translated: CASRKEGATDTQYF.

This clonotype was observed many times. The V gene is TRBV20-1, the J gene TRBJ1-1, with 10 bases identical to TRBD1. Trimming removed 6 bases from V and 3 bases from J; junction bases left unmatched: 1. CDR1 DFQATT and CDR2 SNEGSKA come from the germline V gene (reference sequence). The CDR3 has 12 residues. CDR3 amino acids: CSAGQGDTEAFF. CDR3 DNA sequence: TGCAGTGCCGGACAGGGGGACACTGAAGCTTTCTTT.

This clonotype came up a few times. V usage is TRBV3-1 and J usage is TRBJ2-7, with D perhaps TRBD1 (5 bases). The germline V gene has CDR1 LGHDT and CDR2 YNNKEL (reference sequence). The CDR3 has 12 residues. The V gene lost 0 bases and the J gene lost 7 bases, with 7 bases spanning the gap. The chain's CDR3 is CASSQDRQEQYF. The CDR3 DNA reads as TGTGCCAGCAGCCAAGATCGACAGGAGCAGTACTTC.

This clonotype was seen many times. The chain joins TRBV5-1 to TRBJ1-2, with TRBD1 matching 9 bases. This CDR3 has 16 residues. Germline CDR1 is SGHRS and CDR2 is YFSETQ. The V segment lost 4 bases and the J segment 9 bases; nucleotides outside the gene matches: 16. Written as DNA, the CDR3 is TGCGCCAGCAGCCCGGGACAGGGCTCTTCAGTATTGAGCTACACCTTC. Protein: CASSPGQGSSVLSYTF.

This clonotype came up many times. This sequence joins TRBV2 and TRBJ1-5; TRBD1 is a possible D gene (5 bases). This CDR3 contains 12 residues. V dropped 7 bases and J dropped 6 bases, with 10 bases sitting between them. The germline CDR1 and CDR2 sequences are SNHLY and FYNNEI. The CDR3: CASTGTGQPQHF. The CDR3 DNA reads as TGTGCCAGCACAGGGACCGGTCAGCCCCAGCATTTT. Variable domain in full (rest from reference TRBV2 and TRBJ1-5): EPEVTQTPSHQVTQMGQEVILRCVPISNHLYFYWYRQILGQKVEFLVSFYNNEISEKSEIFDDQFSVERPDGSNFTLKIRSTKLEDSAMYFCASTGTGQPQHFGDGTRLSIL.

This clonotype was found many times. The chain has TRBV29-1 and TRBJ2-2; 11 nucleotides align to TRBD2. Germline V gene data show CDR1 as SQVTM and CDR2 as ANQGSEA. The CDR3 is 14 residues long. Unmatched junction bases numbered 1, after V lost 6 bases and J lost 1 base. The chain's CDR3 is CSVGTSGNTGELFF. CDR3 sequence (DNA): TGCAGCGTCGGGACTAGCGGGAACACCGGGGAGCTGTTTTTT.

This clonotype was counted many times. This chain joins TRBV20-1 and TRBJ2-7, with a weak D call TRBD1 (5 bases). Trimming shortened V by 8 bases and J by 6 bases, and 17 bases separated the two germline ends. CDR1 is DFQATT and CDR2 is SNEGSKA in the germline V gene (reference sequence). CDR3 length: 12 residues. The CDR3 protein is CSTGSRKGEQYF. The CDR3 DNA reads TGCAGTACAGGATCCCGTAAAGGCGAGCAGTACTTC.

Only a few counts were recorded for this clonotype. The rearrangement joins TRBV28 to TRBJ2-7, with D possibly called TRBD1 or TRBD2 (5 bases each). CDR3 length equals 13 residues. Trimming left V 4 bases short and J 5 bases short, with 12 bases between. Germline CDR1 is MDHEN and CDR2 is SYDVKM. CDR3 in amino acids: CASSSGPLDEQYF. The CDR3 nucleotides read TGTGCCAGCAGTTCGGGACCTCTAGACGAGCAGTACTTC.

This clonotype counts as medium-sized. The V call is TRBV5-1, the J call TRBJ1-1; D is possibly TRBD1 (5 bases). Germline V gene data show CDR1 as SGHRS and CDR2 as YFSETQ. This CDR3 comprises 15 residues. V lost 1 base to trimming and J lost 6 bases, with 16 bases between them. CDR3 in amino acids: CASSLTSHRDSEAFF. In DNA, the CDR3 is TGCGCCAGCAGCTTGACCTCACACCGGGACTCTGAAGCTTTCTTT.

This clonotype was counted many times. The chain has TRBV27 and TRBJ2-7; D perhaps matches TRBD2 (7 bases). The germline V gene has CDR1 MNHEY and CDR2 SMNVEV (reference sequence). Trimming shortened V by 6 bases and J by 3 bases, and 15 bases separated the two germline ends. The CDR3 runs 14 residues. For the CDR3, the DNA is TGTGCCAGCAGCTTAAGGGGGGGGCGCTACGAGCAGTACTTC. Its protein product is CASSLRGGRYEQYF.

In this sample, this clonotype turned up a few times. The chain has TRBV3-1 and TRBJ2-1; 10 positions match TRBD2. The CDR3 is 17 residues long. Germline values: CDR1 LGHDT, CDR2 YNNKEL (reference sequence). V was pared by 4 bases and J by 7 bases, with 13 bases of the junction left unmatched. The CDR3 region is CASSLAYSGTSDNEQFF. The CDR3 region has the DNA TGTGCCAGCAGCCTAGCCTATTCCGGGACTAGCGATAATGAGCAGTTCTTC.

This clonotype was recorded at least ten times. The chain couples TRBV11-2 to TRBJ1-2; D perhaps matches TRBD1 (5 bases). The CDR3 consists of 13 residues. V lost 2 bases and J 8 bases, leaving 12 bases between the germline ends. Germline V gene sequence: CDR1 SGHAT, CDR2 FQNNGV. The CDR3 loop reads CASSLRSRGGYTF. The CDR3 DNA follows: TGTGCCAGCAGCTTACGATCCCGGGGCGGCTACACCTTC.

In its sample, this clonotype was seen many times. The chain is built from TRBV3-1 and TRBJ1-1; 8 bases map to TRBD1. Looked up from germline, CDR1 is LGHDT and CDR2 is YNNKEL (reference sequence). The CDR3 sequence is 12 residues long. With V trimmed by 4 bases and J by 7 bases, 2 bases remained unmatched. CDR3 protein: CASSPGTGEAFF. In DNA, the CDR3 is TGTGCCAGCAGCCCTGGGACAGGTGAAGCTTTCTTT.

This clonotype showed up many times. The V call is TRBV20-1, the J call TRBJ2-3, with D tentatively TRBD2 (6 bases). There are 13 residues in the CDR3. Germline V gene data show CDR1 as DFQATT and CDR2 as SNEGSKA (reference sequence). V lost 3 bases and J lost 0, with 7 bases in between. The CDR3 sequence is CSASGGSTDTQYF. For the CDR3, the DNA is TGCAGTGCTAGTGGGGGGAGCACAGATACGCAGTATTTT.

The rearrangement joins TRBV10-3 to TRBJ2-1, with D possibly matching TRBD1 (5 bases). Germline V gives CDR1 ENHRY, CDR2 SYGVKD. There are 14 residues in the CDR3. V was clipped by 6 bases and J by 7 bases, with 16 bases between them. In nucleotides, the CDR3 is TGTGCCATCAGCCCACGTTCCCAGGGTAATGAGCAGTTCTTC. Translation: CAISPRSQGNEQFF.

This clonotype has a count of ten or more. This chain uses TRBV20-1 with TRBJ1-5; D is unclear. Trimming pared 1 base from V and 3 bases from J, leaving 10 bases between. The CDR3 length is 14 residues. CDR1 is DFQATT, CDR2 SNEGSKA, per germline (reference sequence). In DNA, the CDR3 is TGCAGTGCTAGAGTTCTCGGGGTCAATCAGCCCCAGCATTTT. This sequence encodes CSARVLGVNQPQHF.

The V gene is TRBV6-5, the J gene TRBJ2-1; D gene uncertain. The CDR3 spans 13 residues. Germline V CDR1 and CDR2: MNHEY, SVGAGI. V dropped 4 bases and J dropped 10 bases, with 14 bases sitting between them. The CDR3 DNA sequence: TGTGCCAGCAGTTCGCTGGGTCGAGTGGAGCAGTTCTTC. Its translation: CASSSLGRVEQFF.

This clonotype was seen many times. This chain links TRBV19 with TRBJ1-2; TRBD1 aligns across 8 bases. Germline-derived CDR1 and CDR2 are LNHDA and SQIVND (reference sequence). The CDR3 contains 14 residues. The J segment lost 4 bases and the V segment lost 9 bases, leaving 10 bases of the junction unmatched. This CDR3 reads CASRSGQGAYGYTF. The CDR3 DNA is TGTGCCAGCAGAAGTGGACAGGGAGCCTATGGCTACACCTTC.

This chain uses TRBV7-9 with TRBJ2-5; D not certain. Trimming pared 5 bases from V and 3 bases from J, leaving 4 bases between. The CDR3 totals 11 residues. Germline loops: CDR1 SEHNR, CDR2 FQNEAQ (reference sequence). Here the CDR3 reads CASSQEETQYF. The CDR3 DNA follows: TGTGCCAGCAGCCAAGAAGAGACCCAGTACTTC.

This clonotype showed up many times. V usage is TRBV5-1 and J usage is TRBJ2-7; 7 nucleotides align to TRBD2. The ends lost 0 bases at V and 1 base at J; junction bases unmatched: 4. This CDR3 spans 15 amino acids. In germline, CDR1 is SGHRS, CDR2 YFSETQ. CDR3 nucleotides: TGCGCCAGCAGCTTGGACCACGGGGGGTCCTACGAGCAGTACTTC. Residues: CASSLDHGGSYEQYF.

Note on this clonotype: One base away lies a much larger clone, so this may be a sequencing read error. The CDR3 is CASSQTSGANVPTF. CDR3 DNA: TGCGCCAGCAGCCAAACGTCTGGGGCCAACGTCCCGACTTTC. This chain uses TRBV4-1 with TRBJ2-6; a possible D gene is TRBD1 (5 bases). The CDR3 spans 14 residues. CDR1 is MGHRA, CDR2 YSYEKL, per germline.

This clonotype was seen repeatedly, ten times or more. This chain links TRBV6-5 with TRBJ2-1; 7 positions match TRBD1. The CDR3 length is 15 residues. Germline CDR1 reads MNHEY; CDR2 reads SVGAGI. With 0 bases clipped from V and 5 bases from J, the junction kept 4 bases outside the gene matches. CDR3: CASSYSGQTNNEQFF. The CDR3 nucleotides are TGTGCCAGCAGTTACTCGGGACAGACCAACAATGAGCAGTTCTTC.

This chain uses TRBV4-1 with TRBJ1-5; D is uncertain. CDR1 and CDR2 (germline): MGHRA, YSYEKL. V lost 0 bases, J lost 6 bases, and 9 bases lay in between. The CDR3 length is 14 residues. CDR3 residues: CASSQEEGRQPQHF. The CDR3, as DNA: TGCGCCAGCAGCCAAGAGGAGGGTCGTCAGCCCCAGCATTTT.

J is TRBJ1-2 and V is TRBV13; D is possibly TRBD1 (5 bases). The V and J ends lost 2 bases and 5 bases respectively, with 9 bases between them. The CDR3 is 13 residues long. From germline, CDR1 is PRHDT and CDR2 FYEKMQ (reference sequence). The CDR3 region is CASSLSRDYGYTF. The DNA for the CDR3 is TGTGCCAGCAGCTTATCCAGGGATTATGGCTACACCTTC.

This clonotype has at least ten counts. The gene calls are TRBV7-3 and TRBJ2-3; possible D gene TRBD2, 6 bases. V lost 5 bases to trimming and J lost 2 bases, with 17 bases between them. The CDR3 is 16 amino acids. CDR1 SGHTA and CDR2 FQGTGA come from the germline V gene. The CDR3 DNA is TGTGCCAGCAGCGGAGGGGCAGACCCTTCCACAGATACGCAGTATTTT. Translation gives CASSGGADPSTDTQYF. The entire variable domain, with the rest obtained from reference TRBV7-3 and TRBJ2-3, is as follows: GAGVSQTPSNKVTEKGKYVELRCDPISGHTALYWYRQSLGQGPEFLIYFQGTGAADDSGLPNDRFFAVRPEGSVSTLKIQRTERGDSAVYLCASSGGADPSTDTQYFGPGTRLTVL.

The V call is TRBV18, the J call TRBJ1-6; TRBD1 is a possible D gene (5 bases). Germline lookup yields CDR1 KGHSH and CDR2 LQKENI. The CDR3 has 15 residues. V was trimmed by 3 bases and J by 8 bases, leaving 14 bases between them. The CDR3: CASSPVGGTDSPLHF. In DNA form, the CDR3 reads TGTGCCAGCTCACCGGTTGGAGGGACGGATTCACCCCTCCACTTT.